These 14 T cell receptor beta chains came from one sample sequenced in a study of blood T cell repertoires in COVID-19. Clones were read by immunoSEQ multiplex PCR, and TCRdb kept only the in-frame ones, dropping some. Of around 250,000 clones in the sample, 80% to 90% are singletons; the top ten hold 3%. The source material was peripheral blood. All receptors come from a woman aged 25 to 39 with active or convalescent COVID-19.

This chain joins TRBV28 and TRBJ1-2, with TRBD1 matching over 7 bases. Germline CDR1 MDHEN, CDR2 SYDVKM. Trimming took 6 bases from V and 4 from J; bases not matched to a gene: 5. The CDR3 is made up of 13 amino acids. Here the CDR3 reads CASRMTGTYGYTF. CDR3 bases: TGTGCCAGCAGAATGACAGGGACCTATGGCTACACCTTC.

DNA of the CDR3: TGTGCCAGCAGCCCGACAGTCGCCAATGAAAAACTGTTTTTT. This encodes CASSPTVANEKLFF. V and J are TRBV5-4 and TRBJ1-4, with a weak D call TRBD1 (5 bases). The CDR3 totals 14 residues. Germline V gives CDR1 SGHNT, CDR2 YYREEE (reference sequence). Trimming stripped 4 bases from V and 5 bases from J, with 12 bases between.

V and J are TRBV5-1 and TRBJ2-5, with D maybe TRBD2 (7 bases). The germline V and J ends were trimmed by 4 bases and 3 bases, with 13 bases remaining between them. This CDR3 is 14 amino acids long. CDR1 SGHRS and CDR2 YFSETQ come from the germline V gene. CDR3 sequence reads: CASSGGGLKETQYF. The CDR3 region has the DNA TGCGCCAGCAGCGGCGGGGGCCTTAAAGAGACCCAGTACTTC.

This clone appeared a single time. V is TRBV13 and J is TRBJ1-1; D unclear. V was cut by 0 bases and J by 7 bases, with 9 bases left in between. The CDR3 length is 13 residues. Germline-derived CDR1 and CDR2 are PRHDT and FYEKMQ (reference sequence). The CDR3 protein is CASSLGTPREAFF. CDR3 nucleotides: TGTGCCAGCAGCTTAGGGACACCGCGTGAAGCTTTCTTT.

This chain uses TRBV9 with TRBJ1-1; D gene uncertain. This CDR3 region has 13 residues. The V gene's germline CDR1 is SGDLS and CDR2 YYNGEE. Trimming removed 0 bases from V and 1 base from J, with 4 bases in between. CDR3 coding DNA: TGTGCCAGCAGCGTAGACAGGAACACTGAAGCTTTCTTT. Its protein is CASSVDRNTEAFF.

V usage is TRBV2 and J usage is TRBJ1-1, with D unclear. The V gene lost 8 bases and the J gene lost 5 bases, with 15 bases spanning the gap. CDR1 and CDR2 (germline): SNHLY, FYNNEI. The CDR3 consists of 13 residues. The CDR3 region has the DNA TGTGCCAGCGGGTGGGCCGAAAGGACTGAAGCTTTCTTT. Its translation is CASGWAERTEAFF.

The V gene is TRBV3-1 (or the pseudogene TRBV3-2), the J gene TRBJ1-5, with a tentative D call TRBD1 (6 bases). Germline CDR1 reads LGHDT; CDR2 reads YNNKEL (reference sequence). The CDR3 is 15 amino acids. V dropped 5 bases and J dropped 7 bases, with 18 bases sitting between them. CDR3 amino acids: CASSSTTGKGQPQHF. The CDR3 DNA sequence: TGTGCCAGCAGCTCAACTACAGGGAAAGGACAGCCCCAGCATTTT.

This chain links TRBV7-8 with TRBJ1-2; 9 bases are shared with TRBD1. The germline V gene has CDR1 SGHVS and CDR2 FQNEAQ. The V and J ends lost 5 bases and 2 bases, in that order; junction bases with no gene match: 6. This CDR3 comprises 15 residues. In nucleotides, the CDR3 is TGTGCCAGCAGCCCCGGACAGGGGCGCAACTATGGCTACACCTTC. Its translation: CASSPGQGRNYGYTF.

The chain couples TRBV4-3 to TRBJ2-1; 9 bases fit TRBD1. The V gene end was trimmed by 1 base and the J gene end by 7 bases; junction bases not matched to a gene: 14. CDR1 LGHNA and CDR2 YSLEER come from the germline V gene. The CDR3 is 18 amino acids. The CDR3 here is CASSQAGAGQGTTNEQFF. CDR3 coding DNA: TGCGCCAGCAGCCAAGCGGGGGCAGGACAGGGGACCACAAATGAGCAGTTCTTC.

This chain connects TRBV7-2 to TRBJ2-3; 8 nucleotides match TRBD2. Germline CDR1 SGHTA, CDR2 FQGNSA. The CDR3 sequence is 16 residues long. V shed 0 bases and J 5 bases; nucleotides not matched to a gene: 7. CDR3 DNA sequence: TGTGCCAGCAGCTTAGCTCGGGGGGGGAGGAGAGATACGCAGTATTTT. Residues: CASSLARGGRRDTQYF. The full variable domain, in which reference TRBV7-2 and TRBJ2-3 provide the parts outside the CDR3, is GAGVSQSPSNKVTEKGKDVELRCDPISGHTALYWYRQSLGQGLEFLIYFQGNSAPDKSGLPSDRFSAERTGGSVSTLTIQRTQQEDSAVYLCASSLARGGRRDTQYFGPGTRLTVL.

This sequence joins TRBV29-1 and TRBJ2-5; 12 nucleotides line up with TRBD2. From germline, CDR1 is SQVTM and CDR2 ANQGSEA. The CDR3 extends over 13 amino acids. V shed 6 bases and J 4 bases; nucleotides not matched to a gene: 3. As DNA, the CDR3 is TGCAGCGTAGTGACTAGCGGGGGAGAGACCCAGTACTTC. This encodes CSVVTSGGETQYF.

This rearrangement joins TRBV5-1 to TRBJ2-7, with 9 bases aligning to TRBD1. The CDR3 has 15 residues. The germline V gene encodes CDR1 SGHRS and CDR2 YFSETQ. The V segment lost 4 bases and the J segment 3 bases; nucleotides outside the gene matches: 8. In nucleotides, the CDR3 is TGCGCCAGCAGCCTACGTACAGGGGGCTTCTACGAGCAGTACTTC. Its protein is CASSLRTGGFYEQYF.

The rearrangement joins TRBV6-5 to TRBJ2-3; 8 bases align to TRBD2. The V gene end was trimmed by 4 bases and the J gene end by 2 bases; junction bases not matched to a gene: 8. CDR1 and CDR2 from the germline V gene are MNHEY and SVGAGI. This CDR3 contains 16 residues. DNA of the CDR3: TGTGCCAGCAGTTCCCCAGCGGGAGACCACACAGATACGCAGTATTTT. Translating it yields CASSSPAGDHTDTQYF.

The V gene is TRBV4-1, the J gene TRBJ2-3; 9 positions agree with TRBD2. Trimming removed 4 bases from V and 0 bases from J; junction bases left unmatched: 5. The CDR3 is made up of 16 amino acids. CDR1 MGHRA and CDR2 YSYEKL come from the germline V gene. CDR3 coding DNA: TGCGCCAGCAGCCTACGACTAGCGGAAAGCACAGATACGCAGTATTTT. Translated: CASSLRLAESTDTQYF.